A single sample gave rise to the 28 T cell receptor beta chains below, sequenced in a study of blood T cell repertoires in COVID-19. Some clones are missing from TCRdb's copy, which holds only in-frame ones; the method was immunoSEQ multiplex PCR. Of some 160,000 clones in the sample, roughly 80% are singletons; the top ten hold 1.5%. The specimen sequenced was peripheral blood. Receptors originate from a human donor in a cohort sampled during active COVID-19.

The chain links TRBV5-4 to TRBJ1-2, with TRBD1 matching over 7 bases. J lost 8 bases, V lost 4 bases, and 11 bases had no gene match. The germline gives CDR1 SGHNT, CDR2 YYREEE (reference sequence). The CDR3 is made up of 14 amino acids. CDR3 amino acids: CASSQVVGGEGYTF. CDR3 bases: TGTGCCAGCAGCCAGGTGGTAGGGGGCGAAGGCTACACCTTC.

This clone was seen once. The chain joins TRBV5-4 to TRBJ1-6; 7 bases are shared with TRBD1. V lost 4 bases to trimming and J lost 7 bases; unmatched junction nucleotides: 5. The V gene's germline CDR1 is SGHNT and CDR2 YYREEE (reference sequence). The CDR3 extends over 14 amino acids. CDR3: CASSLDRENSPLHF. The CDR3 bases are TGTGCCAGCAGCCTCGACAGGGAGAATTCACCCCTCCACTTT.

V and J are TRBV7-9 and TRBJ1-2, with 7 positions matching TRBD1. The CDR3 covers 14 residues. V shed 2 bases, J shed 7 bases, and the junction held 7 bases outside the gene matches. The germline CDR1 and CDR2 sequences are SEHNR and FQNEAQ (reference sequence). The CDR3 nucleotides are TGTGCCAGCAGCTTAATGAAAGGGGGCAGTGGCTACACCTTC. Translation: CASSLMKGGSGYTF.

The DNA of the CDR3 is TGTGCCAGCAGCGTAGCAGGGTCCTACGAGCAGTACTTC. Amino acids: CASSVAGSYEQYF. The chain couples TRBV9 to TRBJ2-7; possibly TRBD1 for D (5 bases). Germline V gene data show CDR1 as SGDLS and CDR2 as YYNGEE. CDR3 length: 13 residues. V lost 0 bases and J 1 base, leaving 5 bases between the germline ends.

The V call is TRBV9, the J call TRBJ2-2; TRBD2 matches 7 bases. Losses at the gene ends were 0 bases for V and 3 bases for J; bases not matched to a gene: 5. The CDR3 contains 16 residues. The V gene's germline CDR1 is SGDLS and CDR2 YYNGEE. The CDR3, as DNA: TGTGCCAGCAGCGTAGACCCAGCGGGGTACACCGGGGAGCTGTTTTTT. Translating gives CASSVDPAGYTGELFF.

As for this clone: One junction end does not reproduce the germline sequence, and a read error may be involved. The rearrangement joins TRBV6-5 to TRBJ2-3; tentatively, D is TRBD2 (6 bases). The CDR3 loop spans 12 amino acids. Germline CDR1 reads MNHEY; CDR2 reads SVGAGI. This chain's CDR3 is CAGSGSTDTQYF. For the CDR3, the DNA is TGTGCCGGCAGCGGGAGCACAGATACGCAGTATTTT.

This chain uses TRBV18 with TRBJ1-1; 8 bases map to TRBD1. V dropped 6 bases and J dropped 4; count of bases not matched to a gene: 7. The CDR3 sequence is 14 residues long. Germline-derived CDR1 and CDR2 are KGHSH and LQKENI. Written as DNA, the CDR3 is TGTGCCAGCTCCCCCGACAGGGGCGGCACTGAAGCTTTCTTT. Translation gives CASSPDRGGTEAFF.

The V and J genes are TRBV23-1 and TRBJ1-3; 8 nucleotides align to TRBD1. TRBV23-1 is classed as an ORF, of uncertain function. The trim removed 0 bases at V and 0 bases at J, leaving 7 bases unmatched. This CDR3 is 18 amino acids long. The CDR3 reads CASSQSGQASASGNTIYF. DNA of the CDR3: TGCGCCAGCAGTCAATCGGGACAGGCCTCCGCCTCTGGAAACACCATATATTTT.

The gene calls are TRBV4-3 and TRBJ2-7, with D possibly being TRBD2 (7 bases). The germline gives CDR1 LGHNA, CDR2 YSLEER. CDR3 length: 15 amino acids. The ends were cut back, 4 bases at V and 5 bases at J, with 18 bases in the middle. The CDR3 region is CASSRTGRGGDEQYF. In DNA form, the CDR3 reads TGCGCCAGCAGCCGCACAGGGAGGGGAGGGGACGAGCAGTACTTC.

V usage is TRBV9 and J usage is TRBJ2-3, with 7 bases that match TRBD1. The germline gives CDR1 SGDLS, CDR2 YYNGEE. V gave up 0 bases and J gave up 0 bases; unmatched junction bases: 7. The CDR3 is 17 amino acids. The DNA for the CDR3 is TGTGCCAGCAGCGTAGTCCCGGGACAGATAAGCACAGATACGCAGTATTTT. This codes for CASSVVPGQISTDTQYF.

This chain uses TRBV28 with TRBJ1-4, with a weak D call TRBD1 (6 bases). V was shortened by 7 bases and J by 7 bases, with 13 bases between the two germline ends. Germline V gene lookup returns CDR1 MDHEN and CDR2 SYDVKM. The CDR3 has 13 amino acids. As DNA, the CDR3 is TGTGCCAGCACCTCGGGGGGCGGTGAAAAACTGTTTTTT. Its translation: CASTSGGGEKLFF.

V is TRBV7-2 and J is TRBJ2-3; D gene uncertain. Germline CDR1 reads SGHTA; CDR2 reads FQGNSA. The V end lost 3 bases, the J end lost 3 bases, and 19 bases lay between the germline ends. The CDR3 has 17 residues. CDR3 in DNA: TGTGCCAGCAGCTTGGAAAGGCTCTACCAGGTTACAGATACGCAGTATTTT. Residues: CASSLERLYQVTDTQYF. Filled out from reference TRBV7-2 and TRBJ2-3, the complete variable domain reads GAGVSQSPSNKVTEKGKDVELRCDPISGHTALYWYRQSLGQGLEFLIYFQGNSAPDKSGLPSDRFSAERTGGSVSTLTIQRTQQEDSAVYLCASSLERLYQVTDTQYFGPGTRLTVL.

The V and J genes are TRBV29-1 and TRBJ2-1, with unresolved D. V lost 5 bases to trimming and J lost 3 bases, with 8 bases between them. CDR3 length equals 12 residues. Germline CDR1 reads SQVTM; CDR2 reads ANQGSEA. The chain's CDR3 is CSVYVLYNEQFF. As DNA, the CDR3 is TGCAGCGTTTATGTCCTCTACAATGAGCAGTTCTTC.

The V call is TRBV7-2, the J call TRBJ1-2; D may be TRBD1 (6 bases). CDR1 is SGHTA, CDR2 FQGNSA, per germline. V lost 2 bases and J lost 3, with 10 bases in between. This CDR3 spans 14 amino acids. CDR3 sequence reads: CASSLSAGDYGYTF. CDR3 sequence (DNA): TGTGCCAGCAGCTTATCCGCAGGGGACTATGGCTACACCTTC.

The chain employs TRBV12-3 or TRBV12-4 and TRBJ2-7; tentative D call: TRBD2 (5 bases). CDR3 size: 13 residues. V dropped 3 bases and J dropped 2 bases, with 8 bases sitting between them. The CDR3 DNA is TGTGCCAGCAGTTTTGGAGCGGCCTACGAGCAGTACTTC. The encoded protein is CASSFGAAYEQYF.

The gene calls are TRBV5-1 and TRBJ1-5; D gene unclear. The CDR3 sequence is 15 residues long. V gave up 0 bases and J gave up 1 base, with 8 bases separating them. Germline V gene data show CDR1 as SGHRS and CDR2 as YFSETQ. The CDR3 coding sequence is TGCGCCAGCAGCTTGGCGGGTAAGAGCAATCAGCCCCAGCATTTT. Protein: CASSLAGKSNQPQHF.

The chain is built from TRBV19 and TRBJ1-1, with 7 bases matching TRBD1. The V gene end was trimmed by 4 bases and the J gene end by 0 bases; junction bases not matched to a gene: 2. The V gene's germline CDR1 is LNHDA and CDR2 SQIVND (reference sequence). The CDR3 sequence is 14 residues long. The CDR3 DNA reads TGTGCCAGTAGTACGACAGGGCTGAACACTGAAGCTTTCTTT. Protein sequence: CASSTTGLNTEAFF.

CDR3 bases: TGTGCCAGCAGCTTAACACTAGCGGGGGAGACCCAGTACTTC. Protein product: CASSLTLAGETQYF. The chain is built from TRBV7-9 and TRBJ2-5; TRBD2 matches 10 bases. Germline loops: CDR1 SEHNR, CDR2 FQNEAQ (reference sequence). CDR3 size: 14 residues. The V gene end was trimmed by 2 bases and the J gene end by 5 bases; junction bases not matched to a gene: 2.

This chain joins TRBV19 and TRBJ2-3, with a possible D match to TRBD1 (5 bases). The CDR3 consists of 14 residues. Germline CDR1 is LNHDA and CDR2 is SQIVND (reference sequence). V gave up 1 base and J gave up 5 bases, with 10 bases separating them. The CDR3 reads CASSIGGAVDTQYF. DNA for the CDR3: TGTGCCAGTAGTATAGGTGGGGCAGTAGATACGCAGTATTTT.

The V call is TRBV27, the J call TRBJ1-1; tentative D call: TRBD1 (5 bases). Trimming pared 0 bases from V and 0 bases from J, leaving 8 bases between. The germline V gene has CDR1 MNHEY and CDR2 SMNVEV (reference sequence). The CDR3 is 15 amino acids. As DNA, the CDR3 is TGTGCCAGCAGTTTATCAGGGGAGGTGAACACTGAAGCTTTCTTT. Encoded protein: CASSLSGEVNTEAFF.

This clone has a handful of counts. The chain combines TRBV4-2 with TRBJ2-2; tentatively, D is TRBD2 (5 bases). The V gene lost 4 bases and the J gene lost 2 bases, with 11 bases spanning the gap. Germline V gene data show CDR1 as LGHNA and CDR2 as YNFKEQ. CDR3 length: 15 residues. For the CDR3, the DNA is TGTGCCAGCAGCCCGGGAAGGGCTAACACCGGGGAGCTGTTTTTT. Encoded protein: CASSPGRANTGELFF.

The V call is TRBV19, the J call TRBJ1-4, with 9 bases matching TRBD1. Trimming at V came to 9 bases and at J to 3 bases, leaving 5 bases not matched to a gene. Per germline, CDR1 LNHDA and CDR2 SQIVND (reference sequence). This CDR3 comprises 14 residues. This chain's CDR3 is CASNDRGSNEKLFF. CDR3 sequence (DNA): TGTGCCAGCAACGACAGGGGGTCTAATGAAAAACTGTTTTTT.

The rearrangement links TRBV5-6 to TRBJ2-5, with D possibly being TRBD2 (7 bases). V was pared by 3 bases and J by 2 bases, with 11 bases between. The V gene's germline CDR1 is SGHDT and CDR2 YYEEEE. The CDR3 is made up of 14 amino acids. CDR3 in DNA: TGTGCCAGCAGCTGGGGGGGGCAGCAAGAGACCCAGTACTTC. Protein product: CASSWGGQQETQYF.

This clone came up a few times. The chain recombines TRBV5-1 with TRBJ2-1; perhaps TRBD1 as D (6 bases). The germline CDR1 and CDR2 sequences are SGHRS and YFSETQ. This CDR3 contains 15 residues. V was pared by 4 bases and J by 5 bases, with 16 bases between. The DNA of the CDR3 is TGCGCCAGCAGCCTGGGTATTGGGACAAACAATGAGCAGTTCTTC. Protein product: CASSLGIGTNNEQFF.

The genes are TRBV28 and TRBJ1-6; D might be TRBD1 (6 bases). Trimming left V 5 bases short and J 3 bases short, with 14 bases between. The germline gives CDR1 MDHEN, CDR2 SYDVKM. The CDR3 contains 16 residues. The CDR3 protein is CASSPPGGRYNSPLHF. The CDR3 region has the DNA TGTGCCAGCAGTCCCCCCGGGGGGCGCTATAATTCACCCCTCCACTTT.

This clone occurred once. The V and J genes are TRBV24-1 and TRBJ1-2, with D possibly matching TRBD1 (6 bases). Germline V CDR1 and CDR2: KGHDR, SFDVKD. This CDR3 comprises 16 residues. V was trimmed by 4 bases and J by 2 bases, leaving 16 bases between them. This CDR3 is CATSDPNETGNYGYTF. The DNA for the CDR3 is TGTGCCACCAGTGACCCTAATGAGACAGGCAACTATGGCTACACCTTC.

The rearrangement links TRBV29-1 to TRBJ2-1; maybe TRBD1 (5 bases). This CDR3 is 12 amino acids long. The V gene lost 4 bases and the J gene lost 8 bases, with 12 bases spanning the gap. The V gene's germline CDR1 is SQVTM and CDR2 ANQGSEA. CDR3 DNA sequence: TGCAGCGTTGTTCAGGGTCTCGATGAGCAGTTCTTC. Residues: CSVVQGLDEQFF.

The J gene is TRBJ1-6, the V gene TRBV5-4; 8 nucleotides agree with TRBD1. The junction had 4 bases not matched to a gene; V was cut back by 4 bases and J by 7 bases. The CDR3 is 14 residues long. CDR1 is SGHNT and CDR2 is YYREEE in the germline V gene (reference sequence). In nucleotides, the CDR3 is TGTGCCAGCAGCAGGGGACAGGTGAATTCACCCCTCCACTTT. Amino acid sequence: CASSRGQVNSPLHF. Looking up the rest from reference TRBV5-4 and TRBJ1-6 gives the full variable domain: ETGVTQSPTHLIKTRGQQVTLRCSSQSGHNTVSWYQQALGQGPQFIFQYYREEENGRGNFPPRFSGLQFPNYSSELNVNALELDDSALYLCASSRGQVNSPLHFGNGTRLTVT.